Following are 14 T cell receptor beta chains from one sample sequenced in a study of shared clonotypes between healthy human individuals. The naive CD8 fraction comprised CD45RO-negative cells positively selected for CCR7 and excluded terminally differentiated effector memory CD45RA+ cells. Only in-frame clones appear in the TCRdb table, and some are missing; sequencing was by immunoSEQ multiplex PCR. The sample shows about 2.1 million clones, about 93% of them seen only once. Sequenced material: naive CD8+ T cells from PBMCs. The origin of the receptors is a man aged 18-30 years in good health. Some clones in this sample may be carry-over from other donors' samples.

The V call is TRBV5-8, the J call TRBJ2-7; no clear D. CDR1 SGHTS and CDR2 YDEGEE come from the germline V gene. The CDR3 sequence is 17 residues long. V dropped 0 bases and J dropped 0 bases, with 16 bases sitting between them. The CDR3 DNA reads TGTGCCAGCAGCTTGGGCCAAGTGGTGTACGGCTCCTACGAGCAGTACTTC. This encodes CASSLGQVVYGSYEQYF. Drawing the rest from reference TRBV5-8 and TRBJ2-7, the complete variable domain is EAGVTQSPTHLIKTRGQQATLRCSPISGHTSVYWYQQALGLGLQFLLWYDEGEERNRGNFPPRFSGRQFPNYSSELNVNALELEDSALYLCASSLGQVVYGSYEQYFGPGTRLTVT.

The chain is built from TRBV28 and TRBJ2-1, with 14 bases lining up with TRBD2. The CDR3 contains 18 residues. Looked up from germline, CDR1 is MDHEN and CDR2 is SYDVKM. Trimming took 4 bases from V and 1 from J; bases not matched to a gene: 6. The CDR3 is CASSSGLAGERSYNEQFF. The DNA for the CDR3 is TGTGCCAGCAGTTCGGGACTAGCGGGAGAACGGTCCTACAATGAGCAGTTCTTC.

The chain is built from TRBV4-2 and TRBJ2-7; 12 positions match TRBD2. V was clipped by 0 bases and J by 2 bases; unmatched bases: 11. Germline-derived CDR1 and CDR2 are LGHNA and YNFKEQ. This CDR3 has 19 residues. CDR3 residues: CASSQEGTSGYIIAYEQYF. DNA for the CDR3: TGTGCCAGCAGCCAAGAGGGGACTAGCGGGTATATAATCGCCTACGAGCAGTACTTC.

This clone occurred once. The chain combines TRBV30 with TRBJ2-1; 7 positions match TRBD2. V lost 5 bases and J lost 9; bases outside the gene matches: 13. This CDR3 has 14 amino acids. Germline CDR1 and CDR2: GTSNPN and SVGIG (reference sequence). CDR3 coding DNA: TGTGCCTGGGCTGTCGACCCGGGGGGACCTGAGCAGTTCTTC. Its protein is CAWAVDPGGPEQFF.

The chain joins TRBV27 to TRBJ2-7; 8 bases are shared with TRBD2. The length of the CDR3 is 18 residues. In germline, CDR1 is MNHEY, CDR2 SMNVEV (reference sequence). V was pared by 5 bases and J by 9 bases, with 24 bases of the junction left unmatched. In DNA, the CDR3 is TGTGCCAGCAGTAAACTAGCGGTAGCGGGGACGGGGTTTCGGATGCAGTACTTC. It specifies CASSKLAVAGTGFRMQYF.

CDR3 nucleotides: TGTGCCAGCGGAAACGGGGTTCCTGGCTACACCTTC. It translates to CASGNGVPGYTF. The chain recombines TRBV4-2 with TRBJ1-2; D is uncertain. Germline-derived CDR1 and CDR2 are LGHNA and YNFKEQ. The CDR3 length is 12 residues. V gave up 8 bases and J gave up 7 bases, with 14 bases separating them.

The chain recombines TRBV5-6 with TRBJ2-7; 14 bases line up with TRBD2. CDR1 and CDR2 from the germline V gene are SGHDT and YYEEEE. The CDR3 covers 15 residues. The J segment lost 9 bases and the V segment lost 4 bases, leaving 9 bases of the junction unmatched. The CDR3 DNA follows: TGTGCCAGCAGCCAAGGGACTAGCGGGGGACCCGGGCAGTACTTC. Its translation is CASSQGTSGGPGQYF.

The chain employs TRBV10-3 and TRBJ2-7, with D hard to call. Trimming removed 4 bases at V and 3 bases at J, with 7 bases between. Germline V gene data show CDR1 as ENHRY and CDR2 as SYGVKD. CDR3 length: 12 amino acids. The CDR3 nucleotides read TGTGCCATCAGTGCGGAGATCTACGAGCAGTACTTC. Protein: CAISAEIYEQYF.

The chain recombines TRBV5-4 with TRBJ2-1, with 7 bases fitting TRBD2. The trim removed 2 bases at V and 8 bases at J, leaving 4 bases unmatched. This CDR3 spans 13 amino acids. Germline CDR1 and CDR2: SGHNT and YYREEE (reference sequence). Written as DNA, the CDR3 is TGTGCCAGCAGCTTTTATCGGGAGGATGAGCAGTTCTTC. It translates to CASSFYREDEQFF.

The chain is built from TRBV7-8 and TRBJ2-3; 7 bases map to TRBD2. J lost 2 bases, V lost 1 base, and 9 bases had no gene match. The CDR3 consists of 17 residues. Per germline, CDR1 SGHVS and CDR2 FQNEAQ. CDR3 bases: TGTGCCAGCAGCTTAGAAGTTCCTACTAGCGACACAGATACGCAGTATTTT. It specifies CASSLEVPTSDTDTQYF.

The gene calls are TRBV30 and TRBJ2-7; D uncertain. Germline CDR1 and CDR2: GTSNPN and SVGIG (reference sequence). The length of the CDR3 is 15 residues. Trimming cost V 0 bases and J 1 base, with 13 bases left between them. CDR3 nucleotides: TGTGCCTGGAGTGTACGAGGTGGCCTATCCTACGAGCAGTACTTC. Its translation: CAWSVRGGLSYEQYF.

The CDR3 region has the DNA TGTGCCAGCAGCTTGGAAAGGGATTGGTTCTACGAGCAGTACTTC. Its translation: CASSLERDWFYEQYF. The V call is TRBV5-6, the J call TRBJ2-7; no reliable D call. Trimming took 0 bases from V and 3 from J, leaving 13 bases between them. This CDR3 is 15 amino acids long. Germline CDR1 reads SGHDT; CDR2 reads YYEEEE.

The rearrangement uses TRBV5-6 and TRBJ1-2, with TRBD1 identical over 10 bases. Germline lookup yields CDR1 SGHDT and CDR2 YYEEEE. The length of the CDR3 is 14 residues. V lost 4 bases, J lost 8 bases, and 8 bases stayed unmatched. In nucleotides, the CDR3 is TGTGCCAGCAGCGCCCTGACAGGGGGCGGCGGCTACACCTTC. It codes for CASSALTGGGGYTF.

The gene calls are TRBV6-5 and TRBJ2-1, with D unclear. Trimming cost V 6 bases and J 6 bases, with 9 bases left between them. Germline CDR1 is MNHEY and CDR2 is SVGAGI. This CDR3 comprises 12 residues. The CDR3 DNA reads TGTGCCAGCAGCCCCCCCTCCAATGAGCAGTTCTTC. Residues: CASSPPSNEQFF.